This T cell receptor beta chain originates from a study of T cells in narcolepsy. The CDR3 length is 11 residues. Germline CDR1 is DFQATT and CDR2 is SNEGSKA (reference sequence). V was shortened by 0 bases and J by 6 bases, with 5 bases between the two germline ends. Measured with immunoSEQ multiplex PCR; TCRdb has only the in-frame clones, and not every one. The table has 21,000 or so clones, around 90% seen once. J is TRBJ1-1 and V is TRBV20-1; D unresolved. The sequenced material came from CD45RA- memory CD4+ T cells from PBMCs. The sequence derives from a human donor with narcolepsy. CDR3 in DNA: TGCAGTGCTAGAGATCCCCCTGAAGCTTTCTTT. Translation: CSARDPPEAFF.